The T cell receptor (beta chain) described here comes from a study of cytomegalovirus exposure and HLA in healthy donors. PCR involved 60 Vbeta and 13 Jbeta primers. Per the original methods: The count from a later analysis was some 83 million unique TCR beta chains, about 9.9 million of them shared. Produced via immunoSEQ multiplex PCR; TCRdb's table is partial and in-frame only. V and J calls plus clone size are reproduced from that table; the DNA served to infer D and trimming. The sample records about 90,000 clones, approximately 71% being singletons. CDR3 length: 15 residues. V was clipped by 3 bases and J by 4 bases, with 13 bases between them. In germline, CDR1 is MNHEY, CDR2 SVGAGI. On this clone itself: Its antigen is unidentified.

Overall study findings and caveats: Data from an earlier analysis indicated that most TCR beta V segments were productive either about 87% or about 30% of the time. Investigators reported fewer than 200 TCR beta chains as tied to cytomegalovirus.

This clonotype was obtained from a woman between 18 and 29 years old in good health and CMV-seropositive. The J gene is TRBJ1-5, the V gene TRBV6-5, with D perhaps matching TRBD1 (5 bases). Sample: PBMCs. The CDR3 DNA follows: TGTGCCAGCAGTTATCGGCAGGGCGGTAATCAGCCCCAGCATTTT. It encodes CASSYRQGGNQPQHF.